These T cell receptor beta chains were read from a single sample in a study of cytomegalovirus exposure and HLA in healthy donors. The method was immunoSEQ multiplex PCR; TCRdb's version includes in-frame clones alone and lacks a portion of them. Of 98,000 or so clones in the sample, almost 80% were seen once. Input material: PBMCs. The receptors here all came from a man aged 60 to 75 in good health and CMV-seropositive. The CDR3 runs from the conserved cysteine through the conserved F or W. The order of the fields is CDR3 DNA, CDR3 protein, V gene, J gene, D gene, clone size. A D gene is named only where the DNA matches it firmly. Not all rows give a size; the values are once, few, many and, for expanded clones, a class.

DNA: TGTGCCAGCAGCTTAGTACAGGGGGCTCCCTACGAGCAGTACTTC
CDR3: CASSLVQGAPYEQYF
V: TRBV7-2
J: TRBJ2-7
D: TRBD1
size: -

DNA: TGTGCCAGCAGCTTAGATCTTTGGCCCGGGGAGCTGTTTTTT
CDR3: CASSLDLWPGELFF
V: TRBV11-2
J: TRBJ2-2
D: -
size: few

DNA: TGTGCCATCAGTGACGTAGGGGGCGCGGGACAGCCCCAGCATTTT
CDR3: CAISDVGGAGQPQHF
V: TRBV10-3
J: TRBJ1-5
D: TRBD1
size: -

DNA: TGCGCCAGCAGCTTGCAGGGTACCTACACCTTC
CDR3: CASSLQGTYTF
V: TRBV5-1
J: TRBJ1-2
D: -
size: -

DNA: TGCGCCAGCAGTCCCCAGAACACTGAAGCTTTCTTT
CDR3: CASSPQNTEAFF
V: TRBV5-1
J: TRBJ1-1
D: -
size: few

DNA: TGCGCCAGCAGCTTGGCAGGGGAGACCCAGTACTTC
CDR3: CASSLAGETQYF
V: TRBV5-1
J: TRBJ2-5
D: -
size: -

DNA: TGTGCCAGCAGCAATGACAGGCTAGCCTACGAGCAGTACTTC
CDR3: CASSNDRLAYEQYF
V: TRBV21-1
J: TRBJ2-7
D: -
size: -

DNA: TGTGCCAGCAGCAGACAGGGGATGGGGAACACTGAAGCTTTCTTT
CDR3: CASSRQGMGNTEAFF
V: TRBV5-8
J: TRBJ1-1
D: TRBD1
size: -

DNA: TGTGCCAGCAGCCCCCTTCTGGGGAGGAACGAGCAGTACTTC
CDR3: CASSPLLGRNEQYF
V: TRBV7-2
J: TRBJ2-7
D: -
size: -

DNA: TGTGCCAGCAGCCCCGGGACAGGGGCCGGGGAGCTGTTTTTT
CDR3: CASSPGTGAGELFF
V: TRBV5-4
J: TRBJ2-2
D: TRBD1
size: -

DNA: TGTTCCAGCAGCCAACAGAATCAGCCCCAGCATTTT
CDR3: CSSSQQNQPQHF
V: TRBV7-9
J: TRBJ1-5
D: -
size: -

DNA: TGTGCCAGCAGCCAATGGGCGGGCCAGCCCCAGCATTTT
CDR3: CASSQWAGQPQHF
V: TRBV14
J: TRBJ1-5
D: -
size: -

DNA: TGTGCCAGTATAGGACAGGGGGCCCAGACTGGGGCCAACGTCCTGACTTTC
CDR3: CASIGQGAQTGANVLTF
V: TRBV19
J: TRBJ2-6
D: TRBD1
size: -

DNA: TGCGCCAGCAGCCCCGCGATGAACACTGAAGCTTTCTTT
CDR3: CASSPAMNTEAFF
V: TRBV5-1
J: TRBJ1-1
D: -
size: -

DNA: TGTGCCAGCAGCCGGGGGGGGCCCACAGATACGCAGTATTTT
CDR3: CASSRGGPTDTQYF
V: TRBV28
J: TRBJ2-3
D: TRBD2
size: -

DNA: TGTGCCAGCAGCGTAGCGGCGCTGAGGGTTAGGGAGCAGTACTTC
CDR3: CASSVAALRVREQYF
V: TRBV9
J: TRBJ2-7
D: -
size: -

DNA: TGTGCCAGCAGCGTACATATGGCGGACAGGGGGCGAAACACCTTC
CDR3: CASSVHMADRGRNTF
V: TRBV6-5
J: TRBJ1-2
D: TRBD1
size: -

DNA: TGTGCCAGCAGCGTGACAGGGATTGAAAAACTGTTTTTT
CDR3: CASSVTGIEKLFF
V: TRBV5-4
J: TRBJ1-4
D: TRBD1
size: once

DNA: TGTGCCAGCTCACCGGAAGTAGTATCCAGGGTGGCCAGCGAAAATGGCTACACCTTC
CDR3: CASSPEVVSRVASENGYTF
V: TRBV18
J: TRBJ1-2
D: -
size: -

DNA: TGCGCCAGCAGCTTGGATATGACAACTGAAGCTTTCTTT
CDR3: CASSLDMTTEAFF
V: TRBV5-1
J: TRBJ1-1
D: -
size: -

DNA: TGCGCCAGCAGCCAAGTGCCCCAAGGGGGACTAGCGGGGGTGTGGGATACGCAGTATTTT
CDR3: CASSQVPQGGLAGVWDTQYF
V: TRBV4-1
J: TRBJ2-3
D: TRBD2
size: once

DNA: TGTGCCAGCAGCCCAAGCGGGGTCACCGGGGAGCTGTTTTTT
CDR3: CASSPSGVTGELFF
V: TRBV9
J: TRBJ2-2
D: TRBD2
size: -

DNA: TGCGCCAGCAGTGCAGGGGAGACCCAGTACTTC
CDR3: CASSAGETQYF
V: TRBV10-1
J: TRBJ2-5
D: -
size: -

DNA: TGCGCCAGCAGAACAGGGGGCGCGGGGACCGAGCAGTACTTC
CDR3: CASRTGGAGTEQYF
V: TRBV5-1
J: TRBJ2-7
D: TRBD1
size: -

DNA: TGTGCCAGCAGTGAATCCAGTTATCAGCCCCAGCATTTT
CDR3: CASSESSYQPQHF
V: TRBV25-1
J: TRBJ1-5
D: -
size: -

DNA: TGTGCCAGCAGCACGAGCTCCTACGAGCAGTACTTC
CDR3: CASSTSSYEQYF
V: TRBV7-2
J: TRBJ2-7
D: -
size: -